The clone carrying this T cell receptor (beta chain) was recorded many times. This entry is derived from a study of T cells after yellow fever vaccination. Production of TCR cDNA was by 5'RACE template switching, which also added a universal primer site and UMIs. Each CDR3 protein is one row after TCRdb ran MiXCR on the 5' RACE reads. The sample comprises about 260,000 distinct CDR3 sequences, around 5.2% of which are singletons, and around 3.5% rests with the top ten. Trimming left V 0 bases short and J 12 bases short, with 12 bases between. The CDR3 is 13 amino acids. The V gene's germline CDR1 is MGHRA and CDR2 YSYEKL.

The V gene is TRBV4-1, the J gene TRBJ1-5; a possible D gene is TRBD1 (5 bases). The sequenced sample was CD4+ T cells sorted from PBMCs, obtained on the day of the yellow fever booster vaccination. The clonotype originates from a man between 18 and 35 years old who received the YFV17D yellow fever vaccine. In DNA form, the CDR3 reads TGCGCCAGCAGCCAAGAAGGGGCAGGGAGCCAGCATTTT. It encodes CASSQEGAGSQHF.